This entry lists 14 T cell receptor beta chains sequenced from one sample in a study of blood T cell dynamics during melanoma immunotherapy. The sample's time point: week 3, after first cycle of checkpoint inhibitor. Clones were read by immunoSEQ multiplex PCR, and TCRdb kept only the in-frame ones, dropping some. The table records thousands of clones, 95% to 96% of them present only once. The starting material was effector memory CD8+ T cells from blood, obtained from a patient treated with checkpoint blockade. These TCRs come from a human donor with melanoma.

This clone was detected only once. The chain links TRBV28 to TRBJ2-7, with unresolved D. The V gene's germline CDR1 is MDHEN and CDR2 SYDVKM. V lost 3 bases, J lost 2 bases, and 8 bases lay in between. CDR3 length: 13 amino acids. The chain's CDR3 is CASSFSGAYEQYF. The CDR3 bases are TGTGCCAGCAGTTTTTCAGGAGCCTACGAGCAGTACTTC. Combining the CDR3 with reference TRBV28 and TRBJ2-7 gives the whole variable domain DVKVTQSSRYLVKRTGEKVFLECVQDMDHENMFWYRQDPGLGLRLIYFSYDVKMKEKGDIPEGYSVSREKKERFSLILESASTNQTSMYLCASSFSGAYEQYFGPGTRLTVT.

CDR3 sequence: CASSLALAGHEQFF. CDR3 in DNA: TGTGCCAGCAGTTTAGCACTAGCGGGACATGAGCAGTTCTTC. This rearrangement joins TRBV27 to TRBJ2-1; 10 bases agree with TRBD2. CDR1 is MNHEY and CDR2 is SMNVEV in the germline V gene (reference sequence). The CDR3 extends over 14 amino acids. Trimming took 2 bases from V and 8 from J; bases not matched to a gene: 3.

This chain's CDR3 is CASSANPGRMYNEQFF. DNA for the CDR3: TGTGCCAGCAGCGCCAATCCGGGACGGATGTACAATGAGCAGTTCTTC. The chain couples TRBV9 to TRBJ2-1; the D call may be TRBD1 or TRBD2 (5 bases each). Trimming stripped 3 bases from V and 4 bases from J, with 17 bases between. Germline CDR1 is SGDLS and CDR2 is YYNGEE. CDR3 length: 16 amino acids.

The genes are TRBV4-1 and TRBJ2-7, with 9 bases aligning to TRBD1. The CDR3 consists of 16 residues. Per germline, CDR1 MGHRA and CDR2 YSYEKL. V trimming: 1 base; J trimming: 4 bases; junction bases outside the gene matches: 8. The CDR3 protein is CASSQGEQGAFYEQYF. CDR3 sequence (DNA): TGCGCCAGCAGCCAAGGGGAACAGGGGGCGTTTTACGAGCAGTACTTC.

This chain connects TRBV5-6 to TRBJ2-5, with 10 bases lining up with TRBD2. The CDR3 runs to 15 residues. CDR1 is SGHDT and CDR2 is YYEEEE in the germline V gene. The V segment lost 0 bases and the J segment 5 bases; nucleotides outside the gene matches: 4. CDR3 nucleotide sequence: TGTGCCAGCAGCTTGGCTAGCGGGAGCGGGGAGACCCAGTACTTC. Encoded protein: CASSLASGSGETQYF. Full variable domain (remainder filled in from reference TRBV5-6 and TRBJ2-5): DAGVTQSPTHLIKTRGQQVTLRCSPKSGHDTVSWYQQALGQGPQFIFQYYEEEERQRGNFPDRFSGHQFPNYSSELNVNALLLGDSALYLCASSLASGSGETQYFGPGTRLLVL.

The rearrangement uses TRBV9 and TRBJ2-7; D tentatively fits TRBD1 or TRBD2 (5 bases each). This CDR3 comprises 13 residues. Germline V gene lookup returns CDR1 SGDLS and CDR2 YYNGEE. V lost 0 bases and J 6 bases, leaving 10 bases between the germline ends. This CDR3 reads CASSVAGTGEQYF. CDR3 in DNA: TGTGCCAGCAGCGTAGCGGGGACGGGCGAGCAGTACTTC.

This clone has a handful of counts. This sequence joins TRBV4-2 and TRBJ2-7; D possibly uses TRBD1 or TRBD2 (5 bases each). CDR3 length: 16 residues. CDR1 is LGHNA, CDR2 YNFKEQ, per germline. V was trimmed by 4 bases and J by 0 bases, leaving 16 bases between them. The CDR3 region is CASSPLGAGSSYEQYF. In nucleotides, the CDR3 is TGTGCCAGCAGCCCCCTAGGGGCAGGGAGCTCCTACGAGCAGTACTTC.

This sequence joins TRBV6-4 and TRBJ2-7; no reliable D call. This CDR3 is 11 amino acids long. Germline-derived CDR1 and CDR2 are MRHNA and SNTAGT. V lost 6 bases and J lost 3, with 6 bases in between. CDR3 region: CASRELYEQYF. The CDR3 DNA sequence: TGTGCCAGCAGGGAACTCTACGAGCAGTACTTC.

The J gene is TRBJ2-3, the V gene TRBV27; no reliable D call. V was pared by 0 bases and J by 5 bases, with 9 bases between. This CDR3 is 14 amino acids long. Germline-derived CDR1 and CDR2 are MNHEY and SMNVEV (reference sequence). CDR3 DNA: TGTGCCAGCAGTTTATCCTTGCCCGGAGATACGCAGTATTTT. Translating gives CASSLSLPGDTQYF.

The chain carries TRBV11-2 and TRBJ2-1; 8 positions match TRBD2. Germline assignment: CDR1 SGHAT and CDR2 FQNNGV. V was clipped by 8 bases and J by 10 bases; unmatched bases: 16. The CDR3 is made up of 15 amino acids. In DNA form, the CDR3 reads TGTGCCAGCGTTAGGGGGGCGGGGGGCCCCTGGGAGCAGTTCTTC. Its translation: CASVRGAGGPWEQFF.

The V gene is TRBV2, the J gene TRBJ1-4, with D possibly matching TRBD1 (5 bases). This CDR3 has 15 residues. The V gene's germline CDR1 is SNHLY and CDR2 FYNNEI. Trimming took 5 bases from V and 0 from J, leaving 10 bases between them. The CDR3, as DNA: TGTGCCAGCAGTCAGGGCTTTGCAACTAATGAAAAACTGTTTTTT. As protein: CASSQGFATNEKLFF.

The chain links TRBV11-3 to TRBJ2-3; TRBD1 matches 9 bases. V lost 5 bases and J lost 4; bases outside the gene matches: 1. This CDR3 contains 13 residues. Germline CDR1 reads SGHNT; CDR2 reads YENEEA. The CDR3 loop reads CASSRQGADTQYF. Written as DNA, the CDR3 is TGTGCCAGCAGCCGACAGGGGGCAGATACGCAGTATTTT.

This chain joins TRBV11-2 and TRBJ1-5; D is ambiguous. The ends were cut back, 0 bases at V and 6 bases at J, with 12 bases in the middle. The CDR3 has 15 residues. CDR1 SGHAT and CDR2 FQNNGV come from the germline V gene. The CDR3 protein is CASSLDPRASQPQHF. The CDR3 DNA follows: TGTGCCAGCAGCTTAGATCCGAGGGCGAGTCAGCCCCAGCATTTT. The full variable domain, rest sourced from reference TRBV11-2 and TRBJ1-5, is EAGVAQSPRYKIIEKRQSVAFWCNPISGHATLYWYQQILGQGPKLLIQFQNNGVVDDSQLPKDRFSAERLKGVDSTLKIQPAKLEDSAVYLCASSLDPRASQPQHFGDGTRLSIL.

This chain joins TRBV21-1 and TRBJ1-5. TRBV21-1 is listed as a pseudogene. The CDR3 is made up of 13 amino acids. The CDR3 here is CASSKGLNQPQHF. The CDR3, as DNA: TGTGCCAGCAGCAAAGGATTGAATCAGCCCCAGCATTTT.